This T cell receptor (beta chain) derives from a study of T cells in Graves' hyperthyroidism and ophthalmopathy. This clonotype has a count of ten or more. Diagnostic assessment was based on clinical symptoms, serum thyroxine and TRAb, thyroid ultrasound and orbital computed tomography. The CDR3 is 14 amino acids. Per the germline V gene, CDR1 is LNHNV and CDR2 is YYDKDF (reference sequence). V lost 4 bases, J lost 2 bases, and 12 bases lay in between. From RNA transcripts, TCR beta CDR3 regions were amplified. First-round RT-PCR with HTBI primers amplified the TCR CDR3 region. TCRdb passed the multiplex PCR reads through MiXCR, listing each CDR3 protein once. The sample contains roughly 580,000 distinct CDR3 sequences, 40% to 55% of which appear only once.

What was sequenced was peripheral blood or thyroid tissue (not recorded which). The chain employs TRBV15 and TRBJ2-7, with D perhaps assigned TRBD1 or TRBD2 (5 bases each). The receptor's source is a woman aged 18-29 years with Graves' hyperthyroidism. As DNA, the CDR3 is TGTGCCACCAGCATCGAGTGGGGGACCTACGAGCAGTACTTC. Translated: CATSIEWGTYEQYF.